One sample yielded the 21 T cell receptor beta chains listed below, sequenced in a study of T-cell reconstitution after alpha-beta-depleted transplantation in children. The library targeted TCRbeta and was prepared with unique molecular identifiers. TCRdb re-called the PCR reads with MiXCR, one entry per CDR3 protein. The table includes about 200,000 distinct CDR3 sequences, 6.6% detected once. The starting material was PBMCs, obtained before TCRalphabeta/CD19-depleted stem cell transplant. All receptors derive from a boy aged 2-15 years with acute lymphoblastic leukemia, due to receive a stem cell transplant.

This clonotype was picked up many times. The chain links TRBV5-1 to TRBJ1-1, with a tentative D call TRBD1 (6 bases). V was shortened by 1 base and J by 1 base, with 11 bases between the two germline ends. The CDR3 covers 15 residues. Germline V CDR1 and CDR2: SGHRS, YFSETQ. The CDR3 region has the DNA TGCGCCAGCAGCTTGTCAGGGACACGGAACACTGAAGCTTTCTTT. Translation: CASSLSGTRNTEAFF.

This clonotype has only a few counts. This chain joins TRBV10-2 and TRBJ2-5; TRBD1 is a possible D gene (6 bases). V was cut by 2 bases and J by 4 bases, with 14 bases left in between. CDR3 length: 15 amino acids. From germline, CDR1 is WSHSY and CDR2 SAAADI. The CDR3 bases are TGCGCCAGCAGTGAGAGGGGGTCATGGCGAGAGACCCAGTACTTC. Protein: CASSERGSWRETQYF.

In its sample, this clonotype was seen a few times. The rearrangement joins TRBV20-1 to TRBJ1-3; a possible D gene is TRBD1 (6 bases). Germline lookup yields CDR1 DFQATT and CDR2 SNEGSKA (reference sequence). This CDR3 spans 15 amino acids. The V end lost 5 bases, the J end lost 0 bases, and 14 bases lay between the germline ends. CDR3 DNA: TGCAGTGCTTCATCGGGACACTTCTCTGGAAACACCATATATTTT. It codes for CSASSGHFSGNTIYF.

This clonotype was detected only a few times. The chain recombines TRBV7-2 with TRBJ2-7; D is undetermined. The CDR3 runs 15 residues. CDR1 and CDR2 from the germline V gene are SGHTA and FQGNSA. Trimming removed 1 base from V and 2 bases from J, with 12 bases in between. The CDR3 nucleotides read TGTGCCAGCAGCTTAGAGGACGGCGGCACCTACGAGCAGTACTTC. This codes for CASSLEDGGTYEQYF. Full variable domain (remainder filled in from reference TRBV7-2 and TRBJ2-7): GAGVSQSPSNKVTEKGKDVELRCDPISGHTALYWYRQSLGQGLEFLIYFQGNSAPDKSGLPSDRFSAERTGGSVSTLTIQRTQQEDSAVYLCASSLEDGGTYEQYFGPGTRLTVT.

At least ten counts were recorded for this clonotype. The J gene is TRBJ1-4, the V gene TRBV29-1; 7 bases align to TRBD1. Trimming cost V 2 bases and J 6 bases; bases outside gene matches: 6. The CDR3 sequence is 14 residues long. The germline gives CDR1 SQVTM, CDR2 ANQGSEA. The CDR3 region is CSVELGQGDEKLFF. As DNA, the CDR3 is TGCAGCGTTGAACTTGGCCAGGGGGATGAAAAACTGTTTTTT. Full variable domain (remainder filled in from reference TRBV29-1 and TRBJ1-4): SAVISQKPSRDICQRGTSLTIQCQVDSQVTMMFWYRQQPGQSLTLIATANQGSEATYESGFVIDKFPISRPNLTFSTLTVSNMSPEDSSIYLCSVELGQGDEKLFFGSGTQLSVL.

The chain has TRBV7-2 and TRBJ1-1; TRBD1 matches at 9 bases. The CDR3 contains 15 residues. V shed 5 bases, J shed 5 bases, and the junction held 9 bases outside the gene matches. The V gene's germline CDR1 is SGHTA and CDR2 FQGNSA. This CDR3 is CASSPRTGGATEAFF. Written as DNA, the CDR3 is TGTGCCAGCAGCCCGCGTACAGGGGGCGCGACTGAAGCTTTCTTT.

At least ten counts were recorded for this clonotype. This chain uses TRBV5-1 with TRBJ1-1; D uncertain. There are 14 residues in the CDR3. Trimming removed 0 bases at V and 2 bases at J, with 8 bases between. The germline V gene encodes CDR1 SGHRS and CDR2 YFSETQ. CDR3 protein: CASSLEPGNTEAFF. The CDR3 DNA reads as TGCGCCAGCAGCTTGGAACCGGGAAACACTGAAGCTTTCTTT.

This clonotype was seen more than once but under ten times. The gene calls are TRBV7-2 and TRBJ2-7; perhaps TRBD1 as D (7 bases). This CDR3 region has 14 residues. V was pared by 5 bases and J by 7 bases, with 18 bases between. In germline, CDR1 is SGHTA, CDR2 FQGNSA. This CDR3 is CASSRPGGGWEQYF. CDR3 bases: TGTGCCAGCAGCCGTCCCGGAGGGGGCTGGGAGCAGTACTTC.

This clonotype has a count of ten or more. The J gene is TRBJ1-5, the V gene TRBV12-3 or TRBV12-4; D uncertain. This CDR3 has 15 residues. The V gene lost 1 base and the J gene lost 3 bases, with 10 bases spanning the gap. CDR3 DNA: TGTGCCAGCAGTTTAGTGGAATGGGCCAATCAGCCCCAGCATTTT. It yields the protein CASSLVEWANQPQHF.

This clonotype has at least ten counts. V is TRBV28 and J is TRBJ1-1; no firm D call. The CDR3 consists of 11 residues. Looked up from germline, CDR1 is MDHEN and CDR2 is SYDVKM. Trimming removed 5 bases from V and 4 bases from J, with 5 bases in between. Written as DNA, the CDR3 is TGTGCCAGCAGTACCGCCACTGAAGCTTTCTTT. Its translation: CASSTATEAFF.

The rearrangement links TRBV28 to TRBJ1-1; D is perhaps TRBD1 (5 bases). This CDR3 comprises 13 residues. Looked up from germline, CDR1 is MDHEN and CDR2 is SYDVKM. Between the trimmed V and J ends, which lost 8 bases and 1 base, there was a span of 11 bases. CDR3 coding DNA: TGTGCCAGCGGGGGGGGGGAGAACACTGAAGCTTTCTTT. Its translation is CASGGGENTEAFF.

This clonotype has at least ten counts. The CDR3 protein is CATLQSNEQFF. CDR3 sequence (DNA): TGTGCCACCCTCCAAAGCAATGAGCAGTTCTTC. V and J are TRBV6-2 or TRBV6-3 and TRBJ2-1; D call uncertain. The germline V and J ends were trimmed by 10 bases and 6 bases, with 10 bases remaining between them. Germline CDR1 reads MNHEY; CDR2 reads SVGEGT. The CDR3 totals 11 residues.

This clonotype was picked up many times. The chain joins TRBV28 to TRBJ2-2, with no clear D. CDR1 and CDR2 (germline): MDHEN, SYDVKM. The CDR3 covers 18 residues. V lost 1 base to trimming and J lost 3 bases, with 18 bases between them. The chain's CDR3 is CASSLSGVGPTYTGELFF. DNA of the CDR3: TGTGCCAGCAGTTTATCCGGTGTTGGACCTACGTACACCGGGGAGCTGTTTTTT. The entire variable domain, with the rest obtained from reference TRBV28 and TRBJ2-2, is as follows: DVKVTQSSRYLVKRTGEKVFLECVQDMDHENMFWYRQDPGLGLRLIYFSYDVKMKEKGDIPEGYSVSREKKERFSLILESASTNQTSMYLCASSLSGVGPTYTGELFFGEGSRLTVL.

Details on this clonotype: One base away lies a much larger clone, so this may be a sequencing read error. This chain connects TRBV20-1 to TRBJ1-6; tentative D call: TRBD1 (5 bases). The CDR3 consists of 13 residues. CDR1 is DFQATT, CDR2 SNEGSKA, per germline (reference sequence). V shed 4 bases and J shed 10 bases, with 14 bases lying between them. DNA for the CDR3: TGCAGTGCTACACTACAGGTCGGCTCACCCCTCCACTTT. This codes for CSATLQVGSPLHF.

The CDR3 DNA sequence: TGTGCCAGTAGTATAGCCAGCTACGAGCAGTACTTC. This sequence encodes CASSIASYEQYF. The V call is TRBV19, the J call TRBJ2-7; D unresolved. Germline V gene lookup returns CDR1 LNHDA and CDR2 SQIVND (reference sequence). The CDR3 is made up of 12 amino acids. The V end was cut by 1 base, the J end by 3 bases, with 4 bases between.

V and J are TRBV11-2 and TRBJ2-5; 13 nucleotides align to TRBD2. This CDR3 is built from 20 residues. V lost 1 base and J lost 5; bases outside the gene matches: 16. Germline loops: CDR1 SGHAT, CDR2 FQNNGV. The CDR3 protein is CASSLVGRITSGGVGETQYF. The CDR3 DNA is TGTGCCAGCAGCTTAGTTGGTAGAATCACTAGCGGGGGGGTAGGGGAGACCCAGTACTTC.

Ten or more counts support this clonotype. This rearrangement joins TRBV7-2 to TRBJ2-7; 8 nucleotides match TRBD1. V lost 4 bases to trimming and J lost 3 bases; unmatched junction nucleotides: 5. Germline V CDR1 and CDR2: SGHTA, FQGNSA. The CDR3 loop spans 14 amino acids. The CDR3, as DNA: TGTGCCAGCAGCTCACAGGGGGGAGGCTACGAGCAGTACTTC. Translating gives CASSSQGGGYEQYF.

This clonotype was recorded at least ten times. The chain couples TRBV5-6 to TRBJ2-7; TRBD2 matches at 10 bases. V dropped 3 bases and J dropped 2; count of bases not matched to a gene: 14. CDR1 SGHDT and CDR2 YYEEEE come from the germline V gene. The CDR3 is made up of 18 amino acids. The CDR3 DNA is TGTGCCAGCAGCTCTCTAGTCCGTGGGACTAGCGCCGCCTACGAGCAGTACTTC. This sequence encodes CASSSLVRGTSAAYEQYF.

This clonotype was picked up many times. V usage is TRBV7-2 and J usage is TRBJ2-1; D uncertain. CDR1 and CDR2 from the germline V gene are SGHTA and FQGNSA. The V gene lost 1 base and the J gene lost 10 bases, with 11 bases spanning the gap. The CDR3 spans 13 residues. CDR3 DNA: TGTGCCAGCAGCTTAGGACTCCTTAGGGAGCAGTTCTTC. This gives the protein CASSLGLLREQFF.

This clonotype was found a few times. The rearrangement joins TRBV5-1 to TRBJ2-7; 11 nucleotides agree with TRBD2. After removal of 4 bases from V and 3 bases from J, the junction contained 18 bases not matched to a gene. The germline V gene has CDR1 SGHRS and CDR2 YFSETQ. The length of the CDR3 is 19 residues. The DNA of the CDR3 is TGCGCCAGCAGCCCCCAGGCTGGGACTAGCGGTAGAGGTAGCTACGAGCAGTACTTC. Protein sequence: CASSPQAGTSGRGSYEQYF. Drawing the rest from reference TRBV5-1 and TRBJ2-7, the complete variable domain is KAGVTQTPRYLIKTRGQQVTLSCSPISGHRSVSWYQQTPGQGLQFLFEYFSETQRNKGNFPGRFSGRQFSNSRSEMNVSTLELGDSALYLCASSPQAGTSGRGSYEQYFGPGTRLTVT.

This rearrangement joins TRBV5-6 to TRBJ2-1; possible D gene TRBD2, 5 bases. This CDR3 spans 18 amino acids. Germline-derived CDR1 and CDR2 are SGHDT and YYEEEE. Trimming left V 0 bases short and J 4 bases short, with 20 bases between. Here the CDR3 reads CASSLDILASLSYNEQFF. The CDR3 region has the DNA TGTGCCAGCAGCTTGGATATTCTCGCTAGCCTATCTTACAATGAGCAGTTCTTC.